The clone carrying this TCR beta chain was seen just once. This sample is drawn from a study of blood T cell repertoires in COVID-19. In the study overall: Sites across the United States, Italy and Spain contributed samples from acute and convalescent COVID-19. T cells, B-cell-depleted T cells, or PBMCs supplied cDNA or gDNA.

The Seattle patients joined while their infection was active and were tracked longitudinally afterward. Per the original data handling: Amplification from reference gene primers served as the basis for estimated nucleated cell counts. TCRdb keeps only in-frame clones here, not all; method: immunoSEQ multiplex PCR. Clonal size and the V and J genes are those of that table, whereas D and trimming came from the DNA. The sample has a few hundred thousand clones; approximately 92% are singletons. This CDR3 has 12 residues. Germline V CDR1 and CDR2: DFQATT, SNEGSKA (reference sequence). With 3 bases removed from V and 5 bases from J, the gap between germline ends came to 11 bases.

The chain uses TRBV20-1 and TRBJ2-7; D may be TRBD1 (5 bases). The clonotype was recovered from a woman aged 30 to 39 with COVID-19, enrolled during active disease. The specimen was peripheral blood. The CDR3 bases are TGCAGTGCTAGTGGCAGGGTTGACGAGCAGTACTTC. Encoded protein: CSASGRVDEQYF.